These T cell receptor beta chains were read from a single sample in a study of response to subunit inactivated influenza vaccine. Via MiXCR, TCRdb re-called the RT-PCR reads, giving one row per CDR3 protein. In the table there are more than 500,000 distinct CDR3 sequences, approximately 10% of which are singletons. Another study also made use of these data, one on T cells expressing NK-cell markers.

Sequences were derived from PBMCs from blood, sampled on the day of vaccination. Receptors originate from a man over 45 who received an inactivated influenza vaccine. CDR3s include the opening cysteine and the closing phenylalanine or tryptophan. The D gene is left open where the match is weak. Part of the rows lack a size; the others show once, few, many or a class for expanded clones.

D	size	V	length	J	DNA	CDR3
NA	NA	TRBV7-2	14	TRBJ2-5	TGTGCCAGCAGCTTTCAGGGTTGGGGAGAGACCCAGTACTTC	CASSFQGWGETQYF
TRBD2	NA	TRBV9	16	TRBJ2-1	TGTGCCAGCAGCGCCCCCGGGACTAGCTCCTACAATGAGCAGTTCTTC	CASSAPGTSSYNEQFF
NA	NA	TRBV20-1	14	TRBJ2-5	TGCAGTGCTAGAGACAGCGGACACGCCGGGACCCAGTACTTC	CSARDSGHAGTQYF
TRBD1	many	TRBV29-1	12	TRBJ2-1	TGCAGCGTCCCGGGACAGTACAATGAGCAGTTCTTC	CSVPGQYNEQFF
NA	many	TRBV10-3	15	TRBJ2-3	TGTGCCATCAGTGAGGTGGGAGTTGTAGCAGATACGCAGTATTTT	CAISEVGVVADTQYF
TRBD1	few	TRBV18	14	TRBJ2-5	TGTGCCACCTCAATACAGGGGGCGCGAGAGACCCAGTACTTC	CATSIQGARETQYF
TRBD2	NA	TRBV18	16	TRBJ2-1	TGTGCCAGCTCACCCTCACTAGCGGGGAGGTACAATGAGCAGTTCTTC	CASSPSLAGRYNEQFF
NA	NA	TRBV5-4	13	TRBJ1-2	TGTGCCAGCAGCTTGCTAGGGACCTATGGCTACACCTTC	CASSLLGTYGYTF
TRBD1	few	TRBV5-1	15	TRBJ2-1	TGCGCCAGCAGCACGGGACAGGGTGGTTCCAATGAGCAGTTCTTC	CASSTGQGGSNEQFF
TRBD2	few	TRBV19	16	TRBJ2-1	TGTGCCAGTAGTGAGGGACTAGCGGGAGCTTACAATGAGCAGTTCTTC	CASSEGLAGAYNEQFF
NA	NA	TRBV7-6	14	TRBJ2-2	TGTGCCAGCAGCAACCGACTGAACACCGGGGAGCTGTTTTTT	CASSNRLNTGELFF
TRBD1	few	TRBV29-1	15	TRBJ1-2	TGCAGCGTTGAAGGGGACAGGCTAACTAACTATGGCTACACCTTC	CSVEGDRLTNYGYTF
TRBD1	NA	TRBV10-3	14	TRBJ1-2	TGTGCCACCCTTTGGGACAGTGACGACTATGGCTACACCTTC	CATLWDSDDYGYTF
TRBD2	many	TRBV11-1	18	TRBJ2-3	TGTGCCAGCAGCCTCCGACCGGGACTAGCGTCTAGCACAGATACGCAGTATTTT	CASSLRPGLASSTDTQYF
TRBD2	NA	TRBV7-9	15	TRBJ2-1	TGTGCCAGCAGCCACACCGGGACTAGAGACAATGAGCAGTTCTTC	CASSHTGTRDNEQFF
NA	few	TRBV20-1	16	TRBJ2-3	TGCAGTGCTAGGGGGTATCTAACGGGGGGCCTAGATACGCAGTATTTT	CSARGYLTGGLDTQYF
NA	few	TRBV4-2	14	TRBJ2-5	TGTGCCAGCAGCCAAGATCACCACCGAGAGACCCAGTACTTC	CASSQDHHRETQYF
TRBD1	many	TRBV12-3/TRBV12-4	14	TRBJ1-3	TGTGCCAGCAGTTCGACAGGGCCTGGAAACACCATATATTTT	CASSSTGPGNTIYF
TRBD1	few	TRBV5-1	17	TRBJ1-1	TGCGCCAGCAGCTTACCCGGGACAGGGGGCGCGGACACTGAAGCTTTCTTT	CASSLPGTGGADTEAFF
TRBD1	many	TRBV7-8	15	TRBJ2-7	TGTGCCAGCAGCCCAGGGACAGGGTTTCCCCACGAGCAGTACTTC	CASSPGTGFPHEQYF
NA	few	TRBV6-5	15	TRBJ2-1	TGTGCCAGCAGTTCTGGGACCGGGCGGGGCAGTGAGCAGTTCTTC	CASSSGTGRGSEQFF
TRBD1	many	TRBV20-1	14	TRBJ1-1	TGCAGTGGCACGACAGGGCCCATGAACACTGAAGCTTTCTTT	CSGTTGPMNTEAFF
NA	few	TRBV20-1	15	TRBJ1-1	TGCAGTGCTATCGAGAGGGTAGCGCAGAACACTGAAGCTTTCTTT	CSAIERVAQNTEAFF
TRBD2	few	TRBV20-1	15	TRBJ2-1	TGCAGTGCTAGAGATTTCGTAGCGGGAGGTAATGAGCAGTTCTTC	CSARDFVAGGNEQFF
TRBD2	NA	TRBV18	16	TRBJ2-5	TGTGCCAGCTCACAACGCGGGGGATCGAGGTCGGAGACCCAGTACTTC	CASSQRGGSRSETQYF
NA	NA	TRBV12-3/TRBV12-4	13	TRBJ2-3	TGTGCCAGCCATGAACAAATCACAGATACGCAGTATTTT	CASHEQITDTQYF
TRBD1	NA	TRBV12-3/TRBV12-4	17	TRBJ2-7	TGTGCCAGCAGTCTAGGTGGGACAGAACAGGCCTCCTACGAGCAGTACTTC	CASSLGGTEQASYEQYF
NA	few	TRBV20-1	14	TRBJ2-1	TGCAGTGTCCGAGGGTGGACTTTATACAATGAGCAGTTCTTC	CSVRGWTLYNEQFF
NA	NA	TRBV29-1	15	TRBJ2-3	TGCAGCATTGAAGGGGACAAGATTAGCACAGATACGCAGTATTTT	CSIEGDKISTDTQYF
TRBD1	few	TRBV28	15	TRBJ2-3	TGTGCCAGCAGTTTATTAGGGACAGGACAAAATACGCAGTATTTT	CASSLLGTGQNTQYF
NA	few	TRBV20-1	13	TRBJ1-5	TGCAGTGCTGATACAGGGCTGGTTCAGCCCCAGCATTTT	CSADTGLVQPQHF
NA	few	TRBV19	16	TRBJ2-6	TGTGCCAGTAGTATTGAACGGGACTTTGGGGCCAACGTCCTGACTTTC	CASSIERDFGANVLTF
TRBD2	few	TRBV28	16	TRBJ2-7	TGTGCCAGCAGTTTATATTCCGGACTAGCGGACTACGAGCAGTACTTC	CASSLYSGLADYEQYF
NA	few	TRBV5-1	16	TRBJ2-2	TGCGCCAGCAACCCGCTCCTGCGATCGAACACCGGGGAGCTGTTTTTT	CASNPLLRSNTGELFF
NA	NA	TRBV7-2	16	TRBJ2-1	TGTGCCAGCGGGGGGGGGCGCCAAAGCTCCTACAATGAGCAGTTCTTC	CASGGGRQSSYNEQFF
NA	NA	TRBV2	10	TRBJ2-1	TGTGCCAGCGAGCTGGGGGTGACTTTCTTC	CASELGVTFF
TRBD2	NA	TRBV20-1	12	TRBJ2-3	TGCAGTGCTGGTGGACTAGCCGAGACGCAGTATTTT	CSAGGLAETQYF
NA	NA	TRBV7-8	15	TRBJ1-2	TGTGCCAGCAGCGCCGAACCTTGGAAAGCTAGGGGCTACACCTTC	CASSAEPWKARGYTF
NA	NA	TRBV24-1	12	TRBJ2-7	TGTGCCACCAGTGATACTAACTACGAGCAGTACTTC	CATSDTNYEQYF
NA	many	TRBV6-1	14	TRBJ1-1	TGTGCCAGCAGTCTTCGACAGAGGAACACTGAAGCTTTCTTT	CASSLRQRNTEAFF
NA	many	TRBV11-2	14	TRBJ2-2	TGTGCCAGCAGCTCCCCTGGTGGAACCGGGGAGCTGTTTTTT	CASSSPGGTGELFF
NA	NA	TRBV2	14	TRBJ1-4	TGTGCCAGCCCCGGTTCCTTGGTTAATGAAAAACTGTTTTTT	CASPGSLVNEKLFF
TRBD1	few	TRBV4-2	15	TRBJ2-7	TGTGCCAGCAGCCAAGACCAGGGGGCAGTTTACGAGCAGTACTTC	CASSQDQGAVYEQYF
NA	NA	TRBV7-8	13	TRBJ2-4	TGTGCCAGCAGCTTAGCGGGGTGGAACATTCAGTACTTC	CASSLAGWNIQYF
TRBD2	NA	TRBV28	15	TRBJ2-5	TGTGCCAGCAGTTTATCGCTAGCGGGGGTAGAGACCCAGTACTTC	CASSLSLAGVETQYF
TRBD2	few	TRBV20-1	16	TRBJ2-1	TGCAGTGCTAGAGAATTCTTAGGCGGGAGATCCAATGAGCAGTTCTTC	CSAREFLGGRSNEQFF